A selection of T cell receptor beta chains follows, all from one sample in a study of blood T cell repertoires in COVID-19. The repertoire was sequenced with immunoSEQ multiplex PCR; TCRdb's copy has only in-frame clones and lacks some. The sample contains tens of thousands of clones, roughly 83% of which appear only once. Sequenced: peripheral blood. These TCRs come from a man aged 65 to 79 with acute or convalescent COVID-19. Each CDR3 is given without its conserved first and last residue. Rows give clone size only sometimes, using once, few, many, or a class for an expanded clone.

>NA|TRBV7-2|13
ASSVIQGAQETQY
>NA|TRBV19|12
ASSNTGVDYGYT
>NA|TRBV10-2|14
ASSESVGGSNQPQH
>NA|TRBV2|14
ASRKQGFANTGELF
>NA|TRBV6-5|11
ASRVGGSYEQY
>NA|TRBV9|14
ASSVVGSSYNSPLH
>NA|TRBV7-2|12
ASTRDSPGNTIY
>NA|TRBV18|15
ASSSAGPAPEGYGYT
>few|TRBV5-1|12
ASSLTGANTEAF
>NA|TRBV7-7|13
ASSLGTGVTGELF
>NA|TRBV7-9|11
ASSLAGGDTQY
>NA|TRBV11-3|13
ASSFGQGEGNTIY
>NA|TRBV4-3|13
ASSQMVGLRHEQY
>NA|TRBV5-6|12
ASSLDRGGSPLH
>NA|TRBV7-3|14
ASSLMGFGLAGELF
>NA|TRBV29-1|11
SVGDTNTGELF
>NA|TRBV27|15
ASSPGLAGVFVETQY
>NA|TRBV27|13
ASSPPLFRNTEAF
>NA|TRBV3-1/TRBV3-2|15
ASSKSAGTSGYNEQF
>NA|TRBV9|10
ASSVVEGGYT
>NA|TRBV5-8|13
ASSPLYRGPAEAF
>NA|TRBV6-5|12
ASRASGSNQPQH
>NA|TRBV28|12
ASSFGQGSTEAF
>NA|TRBV4-3|14
ASSQWNSLNTGELF
>NA|TRBV7-2|13
ASSLLRANTGELF
>NA|TRBV4-1|17
ASSQSGLAGSGGAETQY
>NA|TRBV7-6|13
ASSLLREGSGELF
>few|TRBV7-8|10
ASSPYTGELF
>NA|TRBV14|10
ASSHITDTQY
>few|TRBV28|12
ASSFPGRDSPLH